The present T cell receptor beta chain was sequenced within a study of response to subunit inactivated influenza vaccine. This clonotype was counted many times. Its matching antigen is unknown. V shed 3 bases, J shed 5 bases, and the junction held 7 bases outside the gene matches. The CDR3 sequence is 15 residues long. Broader study findings: Authors suggested each seasonal flu vaccination may recruit only limited numbers of new T cells.

TCRdb reanalysed the RT-PCR reads using MiXCR and keeps one entry per CDR3 protein. The data show about 520,000 distinct CDR3 sequences, 25% seen once. The chain uses TRBV12-3 or TRBV12-4 and TRBJ2-3, with 8 nucleotides matching TRBD1. The material sequenced was CD4+ T cells sorted from PBMCs, taken 5 days after vaccination. This TCR was sampled from a man aged 50 to 59 who received an inactivated influenza vaccine. CDR3 sequence reads: CASSLGQGAQDTQYF. DNA of the CDR3: TGTGCCAGCAGTTTGGGTCAGGGGGCTCAAGATACGCAGTATTTT.